These 18 T cell receptor beta chains were sequenced from one sample in a study of Tregs in tolerant kidney transplant recipients. The data were produced by immunoSEQ multiplex PCR, yet TCRdb's version contains in-frame clones alone and is incomplete. The sample lists roughly 66,000 clones; around nine tenths were seen once. The sequencing here drew on CD8+ T cells from blood, taken before the transplant. The receptors derive from a human donor who received a combined kidney and bone marrow transplant.

This clone appeared a few times. This sequence joins TRBV27 and TRBJ2-7; TRBD2 agrees at 7 bases. The CDR3 runs 15 residues. Germline CDR1 and CDR2: MNHEY and SMNVEV (reference sequence). V dropped 3 bases and J dropped 7; count of bases not matched to a gene: 12. The CDR3 DNA reads as TGTGCCAGCAGTTTCGGGCTAGCGGCTGTACGAGAGCAGTACTTC. This translates into CASSFGLAAVREQYF.

The chain has TRBV5-1 and TRBJ2-7; 8 bases are a match to TRBD1. CDR1 is SGHRS and CDR2 is YFSETQ in the germline V gene. The V gene end was trimmed by 7 bases and the J gene end by 3 bases; junction bases not matched to a gene: 3. This CDR3 has 12 amino acids. CDR3 nucleotide sequence: TGCGCCAGCGGACAGGGAGGCTACGAGCAGTACTTC. Translated: CASGQGGYEQYF.

The V and J genes are TRBV6-1 and TRBJ1-3; possibly TRBD1 for D (5 bases). Per germline, CDR1 MNHNS and CDR2 SASEGT. The CDR3 is 15 amino acids. V was pared by 10 bases and J by 1 base, with 17 bases between. This chain's CDR3 is CAIRSRAFSGNTIYF. The CDR3 DNA follows: TGTGCCATCAGGTCCAGGGCGTTTTCTGGAAACACCATATATTTT.

The gene calls are TRBV6-1 and TRBJ2-1, with D uncertain. Germline CDR1 MNHNS, CDR2 SASEGT. Trimming cost V 10 bases and J 6 bases, with 13 bases left between them. The CDR3 is 12 residues long. Written as DNA, the CDR3 is TGTGCCACCGTCGCCTGGGCCAATGAGCAGTTCTTC. It yields the protein CATVAWANEQFF.

This clone was seen once. V gene TRBV4-3 combines with J gene TRBJ2-7, with 8 nucleotides matching TRBD1. Trimming took 0 bases from V and 4 from J; bases not matched to a gene: 5. CDR3 length equals 15 residues. Germline CDR1 reads LGHNA; CDR2 reads YSLEER. CDR3 DNA sequence: TGCGCCAGCAGCCAAGACAGGACAGGGTATTACGAGCAGTACTTC. As protein: CASSQDRTGYYEQYF.

The chain recombines TRBV11-1 with TRBJ1-1; no definite D call. The ends were cut back, 2 bases at V and 2 bases at J, with 6 bases in the middle. The CDR3 loop spans 13 amino acids. Germline assignment: CDR1 SGHAT and CDR2 FQDESV (reference sequence). CDR3 region: CASSLYSNTEAFF. The CDR3 region has the DNA TGTGCCAGCAGCTTATACAGCAACACTGAAGCTTTCTTT.

J is TRBJ1-1 and V is TRBV7-9; D unclear. The CDR3 is 11 amino acids. Germline V lookup: CDR1 SEHNR, CDR2 FQNEAQ (reference sequence). Trimming removed 4 bases from V and 8 bases from J, with 8 bases in between. The CDR3 is CASSSIREAFF. CDR3 in DNA: TGTGCCAGCAGCTCTATACGGGAAGCTTTCTTT.

In this sample, this clone turned up once. The chain uses TRBV7-3 and TRBJ2-2; 11 positions match TRBD2. The CDR3 length is 16 residues. With 3 bases clipped from V and 7 bases from J, the junction kept 7 bases outside the gene matches. Germline CDR1 reads SGHTA; CDR2 reads FQGTGA. In DNA form, the CDR3 reads TGTGCCAGCAGCTTTATAGCGGGAGGGCCACTCGGGGAGCTGTTTTTT. This codes for CASSFIAGGPLGELFF.

V usage is TRBV7-9 and J usage is TRBJ1-2, with 12 bases matching TRBD1. V was pared by 6 bases and J by 5 bases, with 10 bases of the junction left unmatched. Per the germline V gene, CDR1 is SEHNR and CDR2 is FQNEAQ (reference sequence). The CDR3 is 16 amino acids. In nucleotides, the CDR3 is TGTGCCAGCAGTGGTCCGGGACAGGGGGCTTGGTATGGCTACACCTTC. It encodes CASSGPGQGAWYGYTF.

This chain connects TRBV14 to TRBJ2-1; 7 bases line up with TRBD1. Per the germline V gene, CDR1 is SGHDN and CDR2 is FVKESK. The CDR3 has 12 residues. V shed 4 bases, J shed 9 bases, and the junction held 3 bases outside the gene matches. For the CDR3, the DNA is TGTGCCAGCAGCCCACAGGGGCGTGAGCAGTTCTTC. It translates to CASSPQGREQFF.

The chain employs TRBV5-6 and TRBJ1-2; 7 bases align to TRBD1. CDR3 length: 15 residues. Per the germline V gene, CDR1 is SGHDT and CDR2 is YYEEEE. V was pared by 0 bases and J by 8 bases, with 10 bases of the junction left unmatched. The CDR3 is CASSLGQGVNGGYTF. The DNA for the CDR3 is TGTGCCAGCAGCTTGGGACAGGGTGTGAATGGGGGCTACACCTTC. Variable domain in full (rest from reference TRBV5-6 and TRBJ1-2): DAGVTQSPTHLIKTRGQQVTLRCSPKSGHDTVSWYQQALGQGPQFIFQYYEEEERQRGNFPDRFSGHQFPNYSSELNVNALLLGDSALYLCASSLGQGVNGGYTFGSGTRLTVV.

The rearrangement uses TRBV7-9 and TRBJ2-5, with a tentative D call TRBD1 (5 bases). This CDR3 region has 13 residues. The V and J ends lost 2 bases and 3 bases respectively, with 7 bases between them. Looked up from germline, CDR1 is SEHNR and CDR2 is FQNEAQ (reference sequence). The DNA for the CDR3 is TGTGCCAGCAGCTTAATAGGGGAAGAGACCCAGTACTTC. As protein: CASSLIGEETQYF.

The chain employs TRBV7-2 and TRBJ2-7, with unresolved D. Germline CDR1 SGHTA, CDR2 FQGNSA. This CDR3 has 15 residues. V was pared by 5 bases and J by 4 bases, with 18 bases between. The CDR3 region is CASSAGRFSGYEQYF. The CDR3 coding sequence is TGTGCCAGCAGCGCCGGCAGGTTCTCTGGGTACGAGCAGTACTTC.

V gene TRBV7-6 combines with J gene TRBJ2-5; D is perhaps TRBD2 (7 bases). The CDR3 runs 15 residues. Germline V CDR1 and CDR2: SGHVS, FNYEAQ. V was shortened by 1 base and J by 4 bases, with 13 bases between the two germline ends. The CDR3 spells CASSLGGGAAETQYF. CDR3 in DNA: TGTGCCAGCAGCTTAGGAGGGGGGGCCGCAGAGACCCAGTACTTC.

J is TRBJ2-3 and V is TRBV29-1; 10 nucleotides match TRBD2. This CDR3 comprises 16 residues. From germline, CDR1 is SQVTM and CDR2 ANQGSEA. J was trimmed by 2 bases and V by 5 bases; bases with no gene match: 10. The CDR3 DNA reads as TGCAGCGTTCTAAGCGGGGGGGCCCCCCACACAGATACGCAGTATTTT. Amino acid sequence: CSVLSGGAPHTDTQYF.

This chain connects TRBV28 to TRBJ2-5, with 10 positions matching TRBD2. CDR1 MDHEN and CDR2 SYDVKM come from the germline V gene. Trimming at V came to 6 bases and at J to 1 base, leaving 17 bases not matched to a gene. CDR3 size: 19 residues. CDR3 coding DNA: TGTGCCAGCAGCCTTACCAGGGGGGGGCTAGCGGGAGCCCAAGAGACCCAGTACTTC. As protein: CASSLTRGGLAGAQETQYF.

The chain combines TRBV7-2 with TRBJ2-1; TRBD2 agrees at 14 bases. Germline V gene data show CDR1 as SGHTA and CDR2 as FQGNSA. The CDR3 runs to 16 residues. J lost 4 bases, V lost 5 bases, and 4 bases had no gene match. Here the CDR3 DNA reads TGTGCCAGCAGCCCCTGGACTAGCGGGGGGTACAATGAGCAGTTCTTC. As protein: CASSPWTSGGYNEQFF.

V usage is TRBV6-1 and J usage is TRBJ2-7, with a tentative D call TRBD1 (6 bases). This CDR3 contains 14 residues. The germline gives CDR1 MNHNS, CDR2 SASEGT. V lost 6 bases, J lost 6 bases, and 18 bases lay in between. CDR3: CASSHRDNPIEQYF. The DNA for the CDR3 is TGTGCCAGCAGCCACCGGGACAATCCGATCGAGCAGTACTTC.